These 22 T cell receptor beta chains were all obtained from the same sample, sequenced in a study of blood T cell repertoires in COVID-19. Data came from immunoSEQ multiplex PCR; TCRdb stores just in-frame clones and leaves some out. Of 69,000 or so clones listed, 90% were seen once; the top ten hold roughly 4.8%. Material: peripheral blood. These receptors came from a man over 45 with acute or convalescent COVID-19.

J is TRBJ2-4 and V is TRBV12-3 or TRBV12-4, with TRBD2 matching 7 bases. The CDR3 runs to 13 residues. V trimming: 6 bases; J trimming: 3 bases; junction bases outside the gene matches: 2. The CDR3 here is CASRGEGKNIQYF. CDR3 in DNA: TGTGCCAGCAGGGGGGAGGGCAAAAACATTCAGTACTTC.

The rearrangement links TRBV6-6 to TRBJ1-5, with 11 bases matching TRBD1. Unmatched junction bases numbered 0, after V lost 5 bases and J lost 3 bases. The CDR3 extends over 14 amino acids. In germline, CDR1 is MNHNY, CDR2 SVGAGI (reference sequence). CDR3 amino acids: CASSGQGANQPQHF. The CDR3 DNA reads as TGTGCCAGCAGTGGACAGGGGGCCAATCAGCCCCAGCATTTT.

V and J are TRBV18 and TRBJ2-5; the D gene is possibly TRBD2 (5 bases). The CDR3 has 17 residues. V was pared by 1 base and J by 2 bases, with 17 bases between. Germline V lookup: CDR1 KGHSH, CDR2 LQKENI. Here the CDR3 DNA reads TGTGCCAGCTCACCACGAGGGATCGACGCCCAACAAGAGACCCAGTACTTC. It yields the protein CASSPRGIDAQQETQYF.

The V gene is TRBV7-4, the J gene TRBJ2-2; TRBD2 aligns across 10 bases. The CDR3 length is 19 residues. CDR1 and CDR2 (germline): SGHVT, SQSDAQ. V shed 7 bases and J 4 bases; nucleotides not matched to a gene: 18. The CDR3 DNA is TGTGCCAGCAACCGGTGGTCTAGCGGGAGCCCGGGGACCACCGGGGAGCTGTTTTTT. It codes for CASNRWSSGSPGTTGELFF.

The rearrangement joins TRBV19 to TRBJ2-3; 10 bases are a match to TRBD2. CDR3 length equals 16 residues. Unmatched junction bases numbered 5, after V lost 1 base and J lost 4 bases. CDR1 is LNHDA, CDR2 SQIVND, per germline (reference sequence). The CDR3 nucleotides are TGTGCCAGTAGTATAGGACCAGCGGGAGGGTCAGATACGCAGTATTTT. Translated, it gives CASSIGPAGGSDTQYF.

The V and J genes are TRBV14 and TRBJ2-1; 8 bases line up with TRBD1. The germline CDR1 and CDR2 sequences are SGHDN and FVKESK. The length of the CDR3 is 16 residues. Losses at the gene ends were 0 bases for V and 2 bases for J; bases not matched to a gene: 3. CDR3 in amino acids: CASSQDAQGAYNEQFF. The CDR3 DNA reads as TGTGCCAGCAGCCAAGATGCACAGGGGGCCTACAATGAGCAGTTCTTC.

This clone has just one count. The J gene is TRBJ1-6, the V gene TRBV27, with D possibly matching TRBD1 (5 bases). Trimming pared 6 bases from V and 4 bases from J, leaving 16 bases between. The CDR3 runs to 16 residues. The germline V gene encodes CDR1 MNHEY and CDR2 SMNVEV (reference sequence). CDR3 residues: CASSPRQGGYNSPLHF. DNA of the CDR3: TGTGCCAGCAGCCCAAGGCAGGGAGGGTATAATTCACCCCTCCACTTT.

The chain couples TRBV9 to TRBJ2-7, with 10 bases matching TRBD2. From germline, CDR1 is SGDLS and CDR2 YYNGEE. The J segment lost 5 bases and the V segment lost 6 bases, leaving 8 bases of the junction unmatched. The CDR3 covers 14 residues. CDR3 region: CASTAGLAGDEQYF. The CDR3 DNA is TGTGCCAGCACCGCGGGGCTAGCGGGAGACGAGCAGTACTTC.

The chain uses TRBV5-4 and TRBJ1-1, with D tentatively TRBD1 (6 bases). The CDR3 runs to 15 residues. CDR1 SGHNT and CDR2 YYREEE come from the germline V gene (reference sequence). Trimming pared 4 bases from V and 1 base from J, leaving 14 bases between. CDR3 bases: TGTGCCAGCAGCCGCGGACAGAAGCAGAACACTGAAGCTTTCTTT. This gives the protein CASSRGQKQNTEAFF.

The V and J genes are TRBV3-1 (or the pseudogene TRBV3-2) and TRBJ1-2, with TRBD1 as a possible D gene (5 bases). The germline gives CDR1 LGHDT, CDR2 YNNKEL (reference sequence). Trimming took 3 bases from V and 2 from J, leaving 10 bases between them. The CDR3 runs to 14 residues. The CDR3 here is CASSHRTPNYGYTF. As DNA, the CDR3 is TGTGCCAGCAGCCACCGGACACCAAACTATGGCTACACCTTC.

The chain is built from TRBV11-2 and TRBJ1-4, with TRBD1 as a possible D gene (6 bases). V lost 4 bases, J lost 0 bases, and 9 bases lay in between. This CDR3 is 15 amino acids long. CDR1 and CDR2 from the germline V gene are SGHAT and FQNNGV. CDR3 nucleotide sequence: TGTGCCAGCAGCTCAGGGGCCGCAACTAATGAAAAACTGTTTTTT. Translation gives CASSSGAATNEKLFF.

This sequence joins TRBV5-1 and TRBJ1-1, with TRBD1 matching 8 bases. V shed 0 bases, J shed 4 bases, and the junction held 5 bases outside the gene matches. The CDR3 spans 15 residues. The germline CDR1 and CDR2 sequences are SGHRS and YFSETQ. CDR3 region: CASSLGDRFTTEAFF. CDR3 in DNA: TGCGCCAGCAGCTTGGGGGACAGGTTTACCACTGAAGCTTTCTTT.

V is TRBV6-5 and J is TRBJ2-7; no definite D call. CDR3 length: 11 residues. V was pared by 6 bases and J by 6 bases, with 9 bases between. Germline V lookup: CDR1 MNHEY, CDR2 SVGAGI. CDR3 coding DNA: TGTGCCAGCAGAGAGAGCGTCGAGCAGTACTTC. Protein product: CASRESVEQYF.

The chain uses TRBV2 and TRBJ2-7; 8 bases match TRBD2. There are 15 residues in the CDR3. Germline CDR1 reads SNHLY; CDR2 reads FYNNEI. J gave up 3 bases and V 1 base, and 5 bases lay outside the gene matches. The CDR3 DNA reads as TGTGCCAGCAGTGAAGGAACTAGCGGCCTCTACGAGCAGTACTTC. It is translated as CASSEGTSGLYEQYF. Variable domain in full (rest from reference TRBV2 and TRBJ2-7): EPEVTQTPSHQVTQMGQEVILRCVPISNHLYFYWYRQILGQKVEFLVSFYNNEISEKSEIFDDQFSVERPDGSNFTLKIRSTKLEDSAMYFCASSEGTSGLYEQYFGPGTRLTVT.

The chain employs TRBV12-3 or TRBV12-4 and TRBJ2-3; 11 bases agree with TRBD2. Trimming took 5 bases from V and 9 from J; bases not matched to a gene: 4. The CDR3 runs 13 residues. The CDR3 is CASSPIAGGTQYF. The CDR3 DNA reads as TGTGCCAGCAGTCCGATAGCGGGAGGGACGCAGTATTTT.

The V gene is TRBV7-9, the J gene TRBJ2-1, with 9 bases that match TRBD2. The CDR3 sequence is 17 residues long. V was pared by 2 bases and J by 5 bases, with 10 bases of the junction left unmatched. Germline V gene sequence: CDR1 SEHNR, CDR2 FQNEAQ (reference sequence). In DNA, the CDR3 is TGTGCCAGCAGCTTACCTTTCCGACTAGCGGCGCACAATGAGCAGTTCTTC. This translates into CASSLPFRLAAHNEQFF.

This chain joins TRBV18 and TRBJ2-5; 8 bases map to TRBD1. CDR3 length equals 13 residues. V lost 8 bases and J lost 4; bases outside the gene matches: 6. CDR1 is KGHSH, CDR2 LQKENI, per germline. The DNA of the CDR3 is TGTGCCAGCCATGGACAGGGTGGAGAGACCCAGTACTTC. This codes for CASHGQGGETQYF.

V gene TRBV6-5 combines with J gene TRBJ2-5; D call uncertain. The CDR3 sequence is 14 residues long. Germline lookup yields CDR1 MNHEY and CDR2 SVGAGI. The V and J ends lost 2 bases and 1 base respectively, with 8 bases between them. CDR3 bases: TGTGCCAGCAGTTACAGAGAGCCCCAAGAGACCCAGTACTTC. It translates to CASSYREPQETQYF.

The chain links TRBV10-2 to TRBJ2-1; D remains ambiguous. Germline V gene data show CDR1 as WSHSY and CDR2 as SAAADI. The CDR3 sequence is 13 residues long. V was shortened by 6 bases and J by 4 bases, with 10 bases between the two germline ends. CDR3 region: CASRSNTYNEQFF. CDR3 nucleotides: TGCGCCAGCAGAAGTAATACTTACAATGAGCAGTTCTTC.

The gene calls are TRBV7-8 and TRBJ2-3; 11 nucleotides match TRBD2. J was trimmed by 5 bases and V by 6 bases; bases with no gene match: 10. CDR1 and CDR2 from the germline V gene are SGHVS and FQNEAQ. CDR3 size: 16 residues. Written as DNA, the CDR3 is TGTGCCAGCAGTTTCGTTAGCGGGAGGGCCGTAGATACGCAGTATTTT. This sequence encodes CASSFVSGRAVDTQYF. Together with reference TRBV7-8 and TRBJ2-3, the CDR3 gives the full variable domain: GAGVSQSPRYKVAKRGQDVALRCDPISGHVSLFWYQQALGQGPEFLTYFQNEAQLDKSGLPSDRFFAERPEGSVSTLKIQRTQQEDSAVYLCASSFVSGRAVDTQYFGPGTRLTVL.

The chain recombines TRBV24-1 with TRBJ1-4; 8 bases map to TRBD1. The trim removed 4 bases at V and 4 bases at J, leaving 4 bases unmatched. The CDR3 loop spans 15 amino acids. Germline-derived CDR1 and CDR2 are KGHDR and SFDVKD. The CDR3 sequence is CATSDGQGNNEKLFF. The CDR3 DNA sequence: TGTGCCACCAGTGACGGACAGGGAAATAATGAAAAACTGTTTTTT.

This clone has a count of ten or more. The chain joins TRBV5-6 to TRBJ1-5; 10 nucleotides agree with TRBD1. CDR1 is SGHDT and CDR2 is YYEEEE in the germline V gene. The CDR3 is made up of 14 amino acids. With 4 bases clipped from V and 5 bases from J, the junction kept 3 bases outside the gene matches. CDR3 amino acids: CASSRTGGDQPQHF. The CDR3, as DNA: TGTGCCAGCAGCCGGACAGGGGGAGATCAGCCCCAGCATTTT.